The 8 T cell receptor beta chains below all came from one sample that was sequenced in a study of cytomegalovirus exposure and HLA in healthy donors. Measured with immunoSEQ multiplex PCR; TCRdb has only the in-frame clones, and not every one. The repertoire holds 130,000 to 150,000 clones, with 85% to 90% as singletons. The sequenced sample was PBMCs. The source is a woman under 30 in good health and CMV-seropositive.

The chain carries TRBV2 and TRBJ2-7; possibly TRBD2 for D (6 bases). CDR1 is SNHLY and CDR2 is FYNNEI in the germline V gene. V was cut by 5 bases and J by 2 bases, with 16 bases left in between. This CDR3 has 15 residues. The chain's CDR3 is CASSSTAGGTYEQYF. The DNA for the CDR3 is TGTGCCAGCAGTTCGACAGCTGGCGGGACCTACGAGCAGTACTTC.

This chain joins TRBV7-6 and TRBJ1-2; D unclear. Trimming left V 2 bases short and J 3 bases short, with 10 bases between. The CDR3 is made up of 14 amino acids. Germline V gene lookup returns CDR1 SGHVS and CDR2 FNYEAQ. CDR3 DNA sequence: TGTGCCAGCAGCTTATCAGGTTGGGACTATGGCTACACCTTC. It codes for CASSLSGWDYGYTF. Looking up the rest from reference TRBV7-6 and TRBJ1-2 gives the full variable domain: GAGVSQSPRYKVTKRGQDVALRCDPISGHVSLYWYRQALGQGPEFLTYFNYEAQQDKSGLPNDRFSAERPEGSISTLTIQRTEQRDSAMYRCASSLSGWDYGYTFGSGTRLTVV.

The CDR3 nucleotides read TGTGCCAGCAGTTTTGTAGGCGGGGGTTCCTACGAGCAGTACTTC. Its translation is CASSFVGGGSYEQYF. This chain uses TRBV27 with TRBJ2-7, with 7 bases that match TRBD2. Trimming removed 3 bases from V and 1 base from J; junction bases left unmatched: 6. Germline CDR1 and CDR2: MNHEY and SMNVEV (reference sequence). The CDR3 contains 15 residues.

The V gene is TRBV27, the J gene TRBJ2-3, with D maybe TRBD2 (5 bases). V gave up 1 base and J gave up 1 base, with 12 bases separating them. There are 16 residues in the CDR3. The germline CDR1 and CDR2 sequences are MNHEY and SMNVEV (reference sequence). CDR3 sequence (DNA): TGTGCCAGCAGTTTATGGTCCGGGGTCGGCACAGATACGCAGTATTTT. It yields the protein CASSLWSGVGTDTQYF.

V usage is TRBV30 and J usage is TRBJ2-1, with D possibly TRBD1 on 5 matching bases. This CDR3 is built from 13 residues. Trimming removed 3 bases from V and 4 bases from J, with 10 bases in between. Per germline, CDR1 GTSNPN and CDR2 SVGIG (reference sequence). In nucleotides, the CDR3 is TGTGCCTGGAGCGCCCGACAGTACAATGAGCAGTTCTTC. This gives the protein CAWSARQYNEQFF.

The V and J genes are TRBV13 and TRBJ1-2, with D possibly being TRBD1 (5 bases). The CDR3 contains 13 residues. In germline, CDR1 is PRHDT, CDR2 FYEKMQ (reference sequence). V dropped 4 bases and J dropped 4 bases, with 10 bases sitting between them. The CDR3 nucleotides are TGTGCCAGCAGCTCAACAGGCCGCTATGGCTACACCTTC. Translating it yields CASSSTGRYGYTF.

The chain uses TRBV5-8 and TRBJ1-4; TRBD1 matches at 7 bases. Per germline, CDR1 SGHTS and CDR2 YDEGEE. Losses at the gene ends were 3 bases for V and 7 bases for J; bases not matched to a gene: 12. The CDR3 length is 16 residues. CDR3: CASSWGTNRGGEKLFF. For the CDR3, the DNA is TGTGCCAGCAGCTGGGGGACCAACAGGGGTGGTGAAAAACTGTTTTTT.

The table lists this clone with a count of one. The chain recombines TRBV25-1 with TRBJ2-7; maybe TRBD1 (5 bases). Germline loops: CDR1 MGHDK, CDR2 SYGVNS. The CDR3 has 14 amino acids. Trimming removed 0 bases from V and 2 bases from J, with 8 bases in between. The CDR3 region has the DNA TGTGCCAGCAGTGAATACGACAGCACCTACGAGCAGTACTTC. It specifies CASSEYDSTYEQYF.